This T cell receptor (beta chain) was found in a study of identical twins. General study results and limits: Fewer insertions characterized abundant cord blood beta clonotypes, whereas memory repertoires showed none.

This clonotype was counted a few times. Its antigen is undetermined. In TCRdb, the 5' RACE reads were re-called with MiXCR into one record per CDR3 protein. In the table there are hundreds of thousands of distinct CDR3 sequences, around 10% of which are singletons. There are 16 residues in the CDR3. V dropped 8 bases and J dropped 3; count of bases not matched to a gene: 15. CDR1 SNHLY and CDR2 FYNNEI come from the germline V gene. The chain recombines TRBV2 with TRBJ2-5, with 7 bases matching TRBD2. The source is a woman aged 18 to 35 in good health. The sequencing input was memory (CD45RO+) T cells sorted from blood. The CDR3 DNA reads as TGTGCCAGCGCCCCCGGAAGGGGAGGGCGGAAAGAGACCCAGTACTTC. The encoded protein is CASAPGRGGRKETQYF.